The entry below describes one T cell receptor (beta chain). It lacks a known antigen. Base-call qualities are not available, and no considerably larger clone is one nucleotide away. Libraries were built with 5' RACE. Instrument used: Illumina HiSeq 2000. A universal primer binding site was added through template switching, and the final cDNA carried a unique molecular identifier so that TCR cDNA molecules could be counted accurately. First-strand cDNA for TCR alpha and beta chains was synthesized from specific primers in the conserved constant-segment region. To control for contamination, every cDNA library was double barcoded, receiving both a SMART-Mk sample barcode and Illumina barcodes. TruSeq adapter sequences and Illumina sample barcodes were added in two successive PCR steps. TCR alpha and beta cDNA libraries were sequenced on the Illumina HiSeq platform with custom primers. In the original analysis: Unique molecular identifiers were extracted from raw reads with MiGEC, and CDR3 positions were determined with MiXCR. Recombination models were inferred per individual with the repgenHMM and IGoR tools using an EM algorithm. Shared clonotype analysis was performed with the tcR package in R, normalizing sharing by the product of cloneset sizes. Out-of-frame nonproductive sequences were analyzed to study raw recombination free of thymic and clonal selection effects. TCRdb passed the public sequencing reads through fastp at Q25 and MiXCR, retaining productive beta sequences. Records with the same CDR3 protein are collapsed into one entry carrying the most frequent genes and DNA. The V and J calls follow TCRdb's processing rather than the paper's. Counted in this sample were about 200,000 distinct CDR3 sequences; around a tenth of them appeared once. 5% to 6.5% of the sample rests with the top ten.

These data come from a study of identical twins (dated by TCRdb to 2016 to 2017). Describing the broader study: To test whether fetal clonotypes persist, the study used deep sequencing on TCR alpha and beta repertoires from monozygotic twins, unrelated adults of various ages, and cord blood. To rule out contamination, the twin experiments were replicated at different times with different library preparation protocols.

Only healthy Caucasian donors were included. Using Miltenyi CD45RO+ enrichment and human naive T-cell isolation kits, memory (CD45RO+) and naive T cells were isolated from PBMC. The germline V gene provides CDR1 SGHRS and CDR2 YFSETQ. Reading from cysteine to phenylalanine, the CDR3 counts 15 amino acids. Only CDR3 DNA is held: 45 bases, read in frame from base 1. V gives up 0 bases and J gives up 6 bases, and the segment between their germline ends measures 13 bases. Findings and caveats that apply to the study as a whole: Fewer insertions were carried by abundant cord blood beta clonotypes, a similar but weaker trend appeared in young adult naive repertoires, and no such trend appeared in memory repertoires. Invariant T cells such as MAIT and iNKT could partly confound zero-insertion analyses, though diverse VJ usage argued against this for most clonotypes. Because the same donors could not be followed over many years, the conclusions relied on cross-sectional statistical analysis. In monozygotic twins, out-of-frame TCR alpha sharing was systematically underestimated by recombination models, although the models agreed with sharing between unrelated individuals. Excess twin sharing in beta out-of-frame sequences was weaker because fewer shared sequences lowered the signal-to-noise ratio. Compared with coincidental sharing between unrelated individuals, out-of-frame TCR alpha sequences shared between twins showed an excess of sequences with low generation probability.

The sequenced material came from memory (CD45RO+) T cells sorted from blood. The label giving this sample's cell subset or site can be read as: CD45RO+ enriched T cells. The clonotype originates from a woman between 18 and 29 years old in good health. The chain is made from TRBV5-1 and TRBJ1-5, with TRBD1 as a weak D call on 6 bases. The nucleotides read TGCGCCAGCAGCTTGGATGGAGGGGGGAGTCAGCCCCAGCATTTT. Translated, this is CASSLDGGGSQPQHF.